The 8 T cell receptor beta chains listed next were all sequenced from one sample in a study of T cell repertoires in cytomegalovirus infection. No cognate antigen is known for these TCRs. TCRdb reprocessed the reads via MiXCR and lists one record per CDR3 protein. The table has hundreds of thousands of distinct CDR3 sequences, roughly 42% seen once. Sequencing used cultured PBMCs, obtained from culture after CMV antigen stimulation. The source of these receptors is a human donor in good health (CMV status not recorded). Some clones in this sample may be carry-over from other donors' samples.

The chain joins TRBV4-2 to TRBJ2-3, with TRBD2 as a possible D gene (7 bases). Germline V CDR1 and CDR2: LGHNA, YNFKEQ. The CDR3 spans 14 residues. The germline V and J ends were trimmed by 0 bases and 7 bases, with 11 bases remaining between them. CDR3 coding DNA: TGTGCCAGCAGCCAAGAACGGGGGGCTCATACGCAGTATTTT. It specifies CASSQERGAHTQYF.

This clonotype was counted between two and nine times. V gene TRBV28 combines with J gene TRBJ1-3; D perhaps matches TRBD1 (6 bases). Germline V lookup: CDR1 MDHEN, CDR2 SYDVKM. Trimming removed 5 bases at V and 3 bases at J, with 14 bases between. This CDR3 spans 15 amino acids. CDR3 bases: TGTGCCAGCAGTCTACTCCGAGGGGGTGGAAACACCATATATTTT. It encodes CASSLLRGGGNTIYF.

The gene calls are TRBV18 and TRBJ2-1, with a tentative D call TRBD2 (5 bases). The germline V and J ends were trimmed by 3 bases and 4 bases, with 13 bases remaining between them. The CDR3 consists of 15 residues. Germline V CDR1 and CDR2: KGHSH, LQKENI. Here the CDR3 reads CASSPSREAYNEQFF. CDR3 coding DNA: TGTGCCAGCTCACCTTCGAGGGAAGCTTACAATGAGCAGTTCTTC.

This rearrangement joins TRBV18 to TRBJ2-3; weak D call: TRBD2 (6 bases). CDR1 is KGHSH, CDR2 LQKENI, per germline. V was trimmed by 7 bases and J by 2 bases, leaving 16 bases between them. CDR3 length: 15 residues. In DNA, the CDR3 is TGTGCCAGCTTCCCGGCGGGGCAGGACACAGATACGCAGTATTTT. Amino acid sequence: CASFPAGQDTDTQYF.

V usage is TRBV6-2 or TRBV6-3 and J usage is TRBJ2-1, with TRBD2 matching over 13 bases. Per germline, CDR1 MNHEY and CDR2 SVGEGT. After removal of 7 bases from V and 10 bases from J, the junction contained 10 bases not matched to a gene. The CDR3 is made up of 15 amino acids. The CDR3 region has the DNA TGTGCCAGCAAGATACTAGCGGGAGGGGCCCGGGAGCAGTTCTTC. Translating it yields CASKILAGGAREQFF.

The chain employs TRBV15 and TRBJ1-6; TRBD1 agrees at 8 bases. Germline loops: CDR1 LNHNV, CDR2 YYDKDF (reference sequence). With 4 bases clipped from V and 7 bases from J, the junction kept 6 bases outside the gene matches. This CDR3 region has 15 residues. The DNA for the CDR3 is TGTGCCACCAGCATTATGAACAGGGGGAATTCACCCCTCCACTTT. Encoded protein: CATSIMNRGNSPLHF.

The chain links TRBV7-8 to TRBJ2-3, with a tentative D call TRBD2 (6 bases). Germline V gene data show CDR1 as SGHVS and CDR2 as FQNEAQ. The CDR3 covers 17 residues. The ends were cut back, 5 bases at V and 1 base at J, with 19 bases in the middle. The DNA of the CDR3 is TGTGCCAGCAGCCTAACCGTCGGGAGAGGTGGCACAGATACGCAGTATTTT. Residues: CASSLTVGRGGTDTQYF.

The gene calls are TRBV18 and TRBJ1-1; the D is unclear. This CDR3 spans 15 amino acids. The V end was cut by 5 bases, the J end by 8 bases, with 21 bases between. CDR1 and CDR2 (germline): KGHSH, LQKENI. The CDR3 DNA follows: TGTGCCAGCTCATCAAGCCATCGACCAGAGTGGGAAGCTTTCTTT. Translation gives CASSSSHRPEWEAFF.